These T cell receptor beta chains were read from a single sample in a study of response to subunit inactivated influenza vaccine. TCRdb redid the calling of the RT-PCR reads with MiXCR, one entry per CDR3 protein. The sample contains around 490,000 distinct CDR3 sequences, less than 8% of which appear only once. Material: PBMCs from blood, obtained around 25 months after vaccination. These receptors were collected from a man aged 45 to 70 who received an inactivated influenza vaccine. The CDR3 runs from the conserved cysteine through the conserved F or W. The order of the fields is D gene, V gene, clone size, J gene, CDR3 protein, CDR3 DNA. The D gene is left open where the match is weak. Expanded clones are given a class, and other clones once, few, many or no size at all.

D: NA; V: TRBV27; size: many; J: TRBJ2-2; CDR3: CASSLSRTGELFF; DNA: TGTGCCAGCAGTTTATCAAGGACCGGGGAGCTGTTTTTT
D: NA; V: TRBV5-5; size: NA; J: TRBJ2-1; CDR3: CASKEYNYNEQFF; DNA: TGTGCCAGCAAGGAATACAACTACAATGAGCAGTTCTTC
D: NA; V: TRBV11-2; size: few; J: TRBJ1-1; CDR3: CASSLDKGRLNTEAFF; DNA: TGTGCCAGCAGCTTAGATAAAGGCAGGTTGAACACTGAAGCTTTCTTT
D: NA; V: TRBV6-5; size: NA; J: TRBJ2-7; CDR3: CASGNLGGEQYF; DNA: TGTGCCAGCGGTAACCTTGGAGGGGAGCAGTACTTC
D: NA; V: TRBV28; size: NA; J: TRBJ2-1; CDR3: CASINQGEQFF; DNA: TGTGCCAGCATAAACCAGGGTGAGCAGTTCTTC
D: NA; V: TRBV4-1; size: few; J: TRBJ2-7; CDR3: CASSQRETRTYEQYF; DNA: TGCGCCAGCAGCCAAAGGGAAACTAGAACTTACGAGCAGTACTTC
D: NA; V: TRBV12-3/TRBV12-4; size: many; J: TRBJ1-1; CDR3: CASSPLTRNTEAFF; DNA: TGTGCCAGCAGCCCTTTAACCAGAAACACTGAAGCTTTCTTT
D: TRBD1; V: TRBV5-1; size: many; J: TRBJ1-5; CDR3: CASSLGTGGENQPQHF; DNA: TGCGCCAGCAGCCTCGGGACAGGGGGCGAGAATCAGCCCCAGCATTTT
D: NA; V: TRBV12-3/TRBV12-4; size: few; J: TRBJ2-1; CDR3: CAGSLQGSNEQFF; DNA: TGTGCCGGCAGTTTACAAGGGAGCAATGAGCAGTTCTTC
D: NA; V: TRBV9; size: few; J: TRBJ2-2; CDR3: CASSVQTTFSGELFF; DNA: TGTGCCAGCAGCGTCCAGACTACTTTCTCCGGGGAGCTGTTTTTT
D: NA; V: TRBV5-4; size: NA; J: TRBJ1-2; CDR3: CASSLADSAGYTF; DNA: TGTGCCAGCAGCTTGGCTGACAGTGCTGGCTACACCTTC
D: NA; V: TRBV20-1; size: NA; J: TRBJ1-2; CDR3: CSANRDDYGYTF; DNA: TGCAGTGCTAACAGGGATGACTATGGCTACACCTTC
D: NA; V: TRBV20-1; size: NA; J: TRBJ1-1; CDR3: CSARVETEAFF; DNA: TGCAGTGCTAGGGTAGAGACTGAAGCTTTCTTT
D: TRBD1; V: TRBV10-3; size: many; J: TRBJ2-7; CDR3: CAIRDPGTGGEQYF; DNA: TGTGCCATCAGGGATCCCGGGACAGGGGGCGAGCAGTACTTC
D: NA; V: TRBV7-2; size: many; J: TRBJ1-5; CDR3: CASSWGQGNNQPQHF; DNA: TGTGCCAGCAGCTGGGGGCAGGGAAACAATCAGCCCCAGCATTTT
D: NA; V: TRBV27; size: many; J: TRBJ2-7; CDR3: CASRYTGNENYEQYF; DNA: TGTGCCAGCAGATACACAGGGAACGAAAACTACGAGCAGTACTTC
D: NA; V: TRBV4-1; size: few; J: TRBJ1-1; CDR3: CASSLGRRGEAFF; DNA: TGCGCCAGCAGCCTAGGCCGGCGAGGTGAAGCTTTCTTT
D: TRBD1; V: TRBV7-2; size: NA; J: TRBJ1-2; CDR3: CASSPGTGELYGYTF; DNA: TGTGCCAGCAGCCCAGGGACAGGGGAGTTATATGGCTACACCTTC
D: TRBD1; V: TRBV6-2/TRBV6-3; size: NA; J: TRBJ1-6; CDR3: CASSYGQGNDSPLHF; DNA: TGTGCCAGCAGTTACGGACAGGGAAACGATTCACCCCTCCACTTT
D: NA; V: TRBV15; size: many; J: TRBJ1-2; CDR3: CATSRIPGANYGYTF; DNA: TGTGCCACCAGCAGGATACCGGGGGCTAACTATGGCTACACCTTC
D: TRBD2; V: TRBV10-3; size: many; J: TRBJ2-1; CDR3: CAISEHAGTSGSNEQFF; DNA: TGTGCCATCAGTGAACACGCCGGGACTAGCGGGAGCAATGAGCAGTTCTTC
D: NA; V: TRBV7-9; size: NA; J: TRBJ2-4; CDR3: CASSLVSENIQYF; DNA: TGTGCCAGCAGTCTCGTTTCGGAAAACATTCAGTACTTC
D: NA; V: TRBV18; size: NA; J: TRBJ1-1; CDR3: CASSPPLKTWAPNTEAFF; DNA: TGTGCCAGCTCACCACCTTTGAAAACCTGGGCCCCGAACACTGAAGCTTTCTTT
D: NA; V: TRBV10-2; size: many; J: TRBJ2-4; CDR3: CASSEASMVENIQYF; DNA: TGCGCCAGCAGTGAAGCTAGCATGGTTGAAAACATTCAGTACTTC
D: NA; V: TRBV28; size: once; J: TRBJ2-1; CDR3: CASSLGNYYNEQFF; DNA: TGTGCCAGCAGTTTGGGTAACTACTACAATGAGCAGTTCTTC
D: NA; V: TRBV5-6; size: NA; J: TRBJ1-5; CDR3: CASSLGGERYSNQPQHF; DNA: TGTGCCAGCAGCTTGGGGGGAGAACGGTATAGCAATCAGCCCCAGCATTTT
D: NA; V: TRBV20-1; size: many; J: TRBJ1-1; CDR3: CSARAGGNTEAFF; DNA: TGCAGTGCTAGAGCCGGCGGGAACACTGAAGCTTTCTTT